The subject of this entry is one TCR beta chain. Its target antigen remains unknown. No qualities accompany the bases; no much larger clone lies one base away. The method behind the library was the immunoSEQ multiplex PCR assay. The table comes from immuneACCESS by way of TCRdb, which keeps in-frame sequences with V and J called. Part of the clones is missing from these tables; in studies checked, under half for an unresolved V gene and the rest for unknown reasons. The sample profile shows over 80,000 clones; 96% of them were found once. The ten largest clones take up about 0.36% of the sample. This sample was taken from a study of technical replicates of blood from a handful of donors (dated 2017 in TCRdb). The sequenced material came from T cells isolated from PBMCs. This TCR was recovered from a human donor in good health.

CDR3 loop: CAWSSAGRASYNEQFF. The sequenced DNA is TGTGCCTGGAGTTCCGCCGGGAGAGCGTCCTACAATGAGCAGTTCTTC. The chain employs TRBV30 and TRBJ2-1; TRBD2 is a weak D gene call, 6 bases matching. A distance of 15 bases separates the germline ends of V and J, which lose 2 bases and 1 base respectively. In the germline V gene (reference sequence), CDR1 corresponds to GTSNPN and CDR2 to SVGIG. The CDR3 goes from the cysteine to the phenylalanine over 16 residues. Kept here is only the CDR3 DNA, which spans 48 bases and is read in frame from base 1.